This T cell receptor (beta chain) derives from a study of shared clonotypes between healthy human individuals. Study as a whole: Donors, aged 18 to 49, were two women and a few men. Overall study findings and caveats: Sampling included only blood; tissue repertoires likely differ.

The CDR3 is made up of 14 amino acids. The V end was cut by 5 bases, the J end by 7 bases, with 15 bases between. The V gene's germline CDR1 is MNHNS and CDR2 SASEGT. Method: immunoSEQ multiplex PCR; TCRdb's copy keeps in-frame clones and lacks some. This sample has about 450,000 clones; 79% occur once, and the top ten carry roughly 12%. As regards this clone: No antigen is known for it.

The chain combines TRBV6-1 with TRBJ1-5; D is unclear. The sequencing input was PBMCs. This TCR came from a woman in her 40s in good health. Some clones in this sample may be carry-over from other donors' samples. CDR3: CASSWGFEGQPQHF. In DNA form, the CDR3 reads TGTGCCAGCAGTTGGGGTTTTGAGGGACAGCCCCAGCATTTT.